This record concerns one T cell receptor (beta chain) sequence. This entry comes from a study of T cell responses to AZD1222 COVID-19 vaccine. Assay used: immunoSEQ multiplex PCR; TCRdb lists only in-frame clones, some missing. The repertoire includes over 85,000 clones, around nine tenths of them detected once, and about 2.5% sits in the top ten. V was clipped by 2 bases and J by 7 bases, with 9 bases between them. The germline CDR1 and CDR2 sequences are MRHNA and SNTAGT. This CDR3 is 13 amino acids long. This chain connects TRBV6-4 to TRBJ1-5; D gene unclear. The sequences come from peripheral blood, collected 28 days after the second AZD1222 dose. The TCR was taken from an adult who received the AZD1222 COVID-19 vaccine. Here the CDR3 reads CASSDQPGQPQHF. In DNA form, the CDR3 reads TGTGCCAGCAGTGACCAGCCTGGCCAGCCCCAGCATTTT.